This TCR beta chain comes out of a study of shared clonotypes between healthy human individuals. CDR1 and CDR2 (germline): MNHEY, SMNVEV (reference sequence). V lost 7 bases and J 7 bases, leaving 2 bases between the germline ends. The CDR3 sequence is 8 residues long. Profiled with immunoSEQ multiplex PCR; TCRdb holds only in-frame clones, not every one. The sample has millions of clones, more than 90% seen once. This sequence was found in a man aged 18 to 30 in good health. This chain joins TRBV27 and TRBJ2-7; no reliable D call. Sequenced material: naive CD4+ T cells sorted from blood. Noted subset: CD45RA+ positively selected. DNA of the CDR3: TGTGCCAGCAAGGAGCAGTACTTC. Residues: CASKEQYF.